This TCR beta chain was captured in a study of beta chain features in type 1 diabetes. On average, the one heparinised blood draw given by each donor was approximately 120 mL. Expressed TCRB transcripts were sequenced because the isolated RNA had all been reverse transcribed beforehand. Libraries were prepared by immunoSEQ multiplex PCR; TCRdb keeps only in-frame clonotypes and omits some of them. The sample has 200,000 to 250,000 clones; approximately 10% are singletons. This clone was counted between two and nine times. The antigen remains unidentified. General study findings and limits: cDNA-based sequencing might over-represent cells highly expressing TCR. Insertion counts at VDJ junctions were lower in type 1 diabetes patients, who also showed more deletions there. Naive, central memory and Treg TCRB repertoires appeared more alike in patients than in healthy donors.

This TCR came from a young man in good health. The material sequenced was central memory CD4+ T cells from blood.

The DNA for the CDR3 is TGCGCCAGCAGCTTGGGTGTGGCTAGCGGGAACAATGAGCAGTTCTTC. Its translation is CASSLGVASGNNEQFF. The chain is built from TRBV5-1 and TRBJ2-1; 9 bases align to TRBD2. The germline V gene encodes CDR1 SGHRS and CDR2 YFSETQ. V was clipped by 0 bases and J by 5 bases; unmatched bases: 6. The CDR3 is 16 residues long.